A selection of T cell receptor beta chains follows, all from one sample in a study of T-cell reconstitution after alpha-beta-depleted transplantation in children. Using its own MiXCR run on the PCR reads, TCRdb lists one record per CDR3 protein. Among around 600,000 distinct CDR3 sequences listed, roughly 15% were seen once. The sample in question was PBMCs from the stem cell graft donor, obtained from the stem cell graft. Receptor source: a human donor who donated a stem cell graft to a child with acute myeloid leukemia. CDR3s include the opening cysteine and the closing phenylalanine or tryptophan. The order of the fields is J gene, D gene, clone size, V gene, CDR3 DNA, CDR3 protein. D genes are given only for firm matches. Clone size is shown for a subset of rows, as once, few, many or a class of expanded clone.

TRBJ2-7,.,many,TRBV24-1,TGTGCCACCAGTGGGGGCCGTCACTACGAGCAGTACTTC,CATSGGRHYEQYF
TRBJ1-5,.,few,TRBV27,TGTGCCAGCAGTTTATCCTGGCAGGGCGGTCAGCCCCAGCATTTT,CASSLSWQGGQPQHF
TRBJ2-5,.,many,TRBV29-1,TGCAGCGTTGCAACGGGCGGGGAGACCCAGTACTTC,CSVATGGETQYF
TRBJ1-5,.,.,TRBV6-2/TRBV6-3,TGTGCCAGCAGCAAGATTAACCAGCCCCAGCATTTT,CASSKINQPQHF
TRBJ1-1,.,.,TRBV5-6,TGTGCCAGCAGCTTGTATCAGATATGGAACACTGAAGCTTTCTTT,CASSLYQIWNTEAFF
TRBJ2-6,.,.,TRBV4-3,TGCGCCAGCAGCCAAGATCACCCGAGGGGCTACTCTGGGGCCAACGTCCTGACTTTC,CASSQDHPRGYSGANVLTF
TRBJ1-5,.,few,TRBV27,TGTGCCAGCAGTTCAGTTTTTGACCTATTGACGGATAGCAATCAGCCCCAGCATTTT,CASSSVFDLLTDSNQPQHF
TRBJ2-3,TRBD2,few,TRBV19,TGTGCCAGTAGTAGGGAGCGGGGGGCGACAGATACGCAGTATTTT,CASSRERGATDTQYF
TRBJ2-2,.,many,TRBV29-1,TGCAGCGGGCGGGTGTCGGTGAACACCGGGGAGCTGTTTTTT,CSGRVSVNTGELFF
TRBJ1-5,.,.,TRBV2,TGTGCCAGCAGGAAGGCGGTTGGGGCCAATCAGCCCCAGCATTTT,CASRKAVGANQPQHF
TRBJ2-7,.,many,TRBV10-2,TGCGCCAGCAGTGGAGGGGACTACGAGCAGTACTTC,CASSGGDYEQYF
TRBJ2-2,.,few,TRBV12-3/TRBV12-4,TGTGCCAGCAGGGGGTGGCTGAACACCGGGGAGCTGTTTTTT,CASRGWLNTGELFF
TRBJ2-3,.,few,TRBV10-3,TGTGCCATCAGTGACTCCAACACAGATACGCAGTATTTT,CAISDSNTDTQYF
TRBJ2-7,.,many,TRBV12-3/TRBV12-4,TGTGCCAGCAGTGATATGGGAATGACCGAGCAGTACTTC,CASSDMGMTEQYF
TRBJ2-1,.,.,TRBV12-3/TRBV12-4,TGTGCCAGCAGTTTAGTTGGCGGAGGCCATGAGCAGTTCTTC,CASSLVGGGHEQFF
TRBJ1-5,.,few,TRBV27,TGTGCCAGCAGTCCCGGGCTAGCCGATCAGCCCCAGCATTTT,CASSPGLADQPQHF
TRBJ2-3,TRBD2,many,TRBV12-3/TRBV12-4,TGTGCCAGCAGTCAGAGCGGGGCCGATACGCAGTATTTT,CASSQSGADTQYF
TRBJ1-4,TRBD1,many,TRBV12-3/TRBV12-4,TGTGCCAGCAGCGCCACGTTGGGACAGGGACAACTGTTTTTT,CASSATLGQGQLFF
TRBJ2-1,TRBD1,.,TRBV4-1,TGCGCCAGCAGCCTGGGACAGGGGAGTGAGCAGTTCTTC,CASSLGQGSEQFF
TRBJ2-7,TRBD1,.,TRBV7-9,TGTGCCAGCAGCCTTACAGGGGGCGAGAACGAGCAGTACTTC,CASSLTGGENEQYF
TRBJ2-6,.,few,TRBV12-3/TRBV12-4,TGTGCCAGCAGTTTGGTCCCGCCGGCAGGCTCCTTGGGGGCCAACGTCCTGACTTTC,CASSLVPPAGSLGANVLTF
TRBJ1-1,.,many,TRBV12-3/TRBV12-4,TGTGCCAGCTCACTTCGGTTGGGGGTGAACACTGAAGCTTTCTTT,CASSLRLGVNTEAFF
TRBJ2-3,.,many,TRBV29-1,TGCAGCGTTGTACCGCGGGCGGACACAGATACGCAGTATTTT,CSVVPRADTDTQYF
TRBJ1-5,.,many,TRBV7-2,TGTGCCAGCAGCCGCGGGGGGGCCTATAGCAATCAGCCCCAGCATTTT,CASSRGGAYSNQPQHF
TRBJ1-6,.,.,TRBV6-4,TGTGCCAGCAGTGACTCTGCCGGGTTCAATTCACCCCTCCACTTT,CASSDSAGFNSPLHF
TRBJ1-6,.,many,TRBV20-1,TGCAGTGCCTGCAGAATAGCATATAATTCACCCCTCCACTTT,CSACRIAYNSPLHF
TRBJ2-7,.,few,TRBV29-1,TGCAGCGTTGAAACGGAGCTCTCCTACGAGCAGTACTTC,CSVETELSYEQYF
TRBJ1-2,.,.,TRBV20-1,TGCAGTGCTCCCTTCTCCGTCTATGGCTACACCTTC,CSAPFSVYGYTF
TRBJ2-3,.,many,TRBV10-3,TGTGCCATCAGTGATGGTGTCACAGATACGCAGTATTTT,CAISDGVTDTQYF
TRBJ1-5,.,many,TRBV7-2,TGTGCCAGCAGCTTAGGGAGGGGAGGCAATCAGCCCCAGCATTTT,CASSLGRGGNQPQHF
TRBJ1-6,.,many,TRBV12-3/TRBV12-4,TGTGCCAGCAGTCCCGGGCCCTCACTATTATCACCCCTCCACTTT,CASSPGPSLLSPLHF
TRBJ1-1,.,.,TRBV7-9,TGTGCCAGCAGCTTAGATTCCGCAGGGTCTGAAGCTTTCTTT,CASSLDSAGSEAFF
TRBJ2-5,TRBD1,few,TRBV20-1,TGCAGTGCTAGAGATCAACGACAGGGGAAGACCCAGTACTTC,CSARDQRQGKTQYF
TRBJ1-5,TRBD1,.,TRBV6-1,TGTGCCAGCAGCCACAGGGGGGAGATCAATCAGCCCCAGCATTTT,CASSHRGEINQPQHF
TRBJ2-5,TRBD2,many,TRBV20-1,TGCAGTGCTAGCCCTTTTCGGACTAGCGGGGAGACCCAGTACTTC,CSASPFRTSGETQYF
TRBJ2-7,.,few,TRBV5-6,TGTGCCAGCAGCTTGCAACTAGCCACCTACGAGCAGTACTTC,CASSLQLATYEQYF
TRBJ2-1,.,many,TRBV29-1,TGCAGCGTTGAAGAGTTTCGGGATGAGCAGTTCTTC,CSVEEFRDEQFF
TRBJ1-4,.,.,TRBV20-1,TGCTTGGGGTGGGGGAATGAAAAACTGTTTTTT,CLGWGNEKLFF
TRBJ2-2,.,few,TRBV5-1,TGCGCCAGCAGCCGGACGCCAAACACCGGGGAGCTGTTTTTT,CASSRTPNTGELFF
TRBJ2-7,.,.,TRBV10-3,TGTGCCATCAGTGATGCGGGGGCCTCTTCCTACGAGCAGTACTTC,CAISDAGASSYEQYF
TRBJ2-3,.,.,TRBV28,TGTGCCAGCAGTTCCTTCACAGATACGCAGTATTTT,CASSSFTDTQYF
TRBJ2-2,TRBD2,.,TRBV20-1,TGCAGTGCTAAACTAGCGGGGACCCGTCTACACACCGGGGAGCTGTTTTTT,CSAKLAGTRLHTGELFF
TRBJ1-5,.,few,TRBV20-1,TGCAGTGCCGTCATTAGGGGTTCAAGCAATCAGCCCCAGCATTTT,CSAVIRGSSNQPQHF
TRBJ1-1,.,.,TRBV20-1,TGCAGTGCTAGGTCCCCAGTGAACACTGAAGCTTTCTTT,CSARSPVNTEAFF
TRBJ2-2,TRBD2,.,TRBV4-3,TGCGCCAGCAGCCTCTCATCCGGGGGGTCTTACACCGGGGAGCTGTTTTTT,CASSLSSGGSYTGELFF
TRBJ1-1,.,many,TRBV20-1,TGCAGTGCTAGAGATTCCCCGGGGAACACTGAAGCTTTCTTT,CSARDSPGNTEAFF
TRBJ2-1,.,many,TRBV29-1,TGCAGCGTTGTAGGCGGAATCTCCTACAATGAGCAGTTCTTC,CSVVGGISYNEQFF
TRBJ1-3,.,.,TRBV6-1,TGTGCCAGCAGGAAGGGACACCGCTCTGGAAACACCATATATTTT,CASRKGHRSGNTIYF
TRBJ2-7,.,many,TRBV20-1,TGCAGTGCTAGAATTAGCCTTAGCTCCTACGAGCAGTACTTC,CSARISLSSYEQYF
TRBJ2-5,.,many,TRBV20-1,TGCAGTGCTAGCCGAGAACGCGAGACCCAGTACTTC,CSASRERETQYF
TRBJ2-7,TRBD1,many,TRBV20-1,TGCAGTGCTAGAGGTACGACAGGGCCCTACGAGCAGTACTTC,CSARGTTGPYEQYF
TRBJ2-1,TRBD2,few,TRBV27,TGTGCCAGCAGTTTGGGCGGGGGGTGGTACAATGAGCAGTTCTTC,CASSLGGGWYNEQFF